This TCR beta chain was obtained from a study of OX40 agonist ivuxolimab in advanced cancers. Overall study findings and caveats: Expanded clones tended on average to be more numerous among CD8+ T cells than CD4+.

Produced via immunoSEQ multiplex PCR; TCRdb's table is partial and in-frame only. Of 53,000 or so clones listed, about nine tenths are singletons. About this clone: Its antigen is currently unknown.

Enrollment shut out patients with autoimmune disease history or systemic immunosuppression. V gave up 6 bases and J gave up 7 bases, with 16 bases separating them. In germline, CDR1 is SGHNT, CDR2 YYREEE (reference sequence). The CDR3 runs 13 residues. The sequenced sample was CD4+ or CD8+ T cells sorted from blood, obtained in a trial of the OX40 agonist ivuxolimab. V is TRBV5-4 and J is TRBJ1-2; tentative D call: TRBD1 (5 bases). This TCR derives from an adult with an advanced solid tumor such as melanoma, head and neck, liver or kidney cancer. This chain's CDR3 is CASTLGRGVGYTF. Written as DNA, the CDR3 is TGTGCCAGCACCTTAGGCCGGGGGGTTGGCTACACCTTC.